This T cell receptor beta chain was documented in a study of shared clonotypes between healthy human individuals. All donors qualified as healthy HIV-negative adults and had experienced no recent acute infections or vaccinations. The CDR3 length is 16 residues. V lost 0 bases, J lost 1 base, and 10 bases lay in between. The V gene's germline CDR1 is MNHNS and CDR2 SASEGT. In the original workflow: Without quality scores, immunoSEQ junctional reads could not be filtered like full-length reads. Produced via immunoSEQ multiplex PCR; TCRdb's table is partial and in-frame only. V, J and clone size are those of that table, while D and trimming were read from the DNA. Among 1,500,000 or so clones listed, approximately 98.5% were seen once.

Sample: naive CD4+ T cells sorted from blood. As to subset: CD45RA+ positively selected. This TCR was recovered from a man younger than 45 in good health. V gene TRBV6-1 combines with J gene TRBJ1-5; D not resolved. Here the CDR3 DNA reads TGTGCCAGCAGTGAAGCCCGTTTGTTCAGCAATCAGCCCCAGCATTTT. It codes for CASSEARLFSNQPQHF.